The clone carrying this T cell receptor (beta chain) was seen ten or more times. The antigen is not known. The sample belongs to a study of CD8 T cells in ankylosing spondylitis. Regarding the study as a whole: Seemingly characteristic of ankylosing spondylitis blood was a TCR beta motif consisting of under ten highly homologous variants. Previously reported in reactive arthritis synovial fluid and blood were some of the motif variants. Disease-associated clones were CD8+ and fairly uncommon in peripheral blood. Matched ankylosing spondylitis synovial fluid reportedly contained a significantly enriched population of disease-linked clones.

TCRdb independently ran MiXCR on the 5' RACE reads; one entry per CDR3 protein. The table has some 800,000 distinct CDR3 sequences, roughly 12% seen once. The sequencing sample was made of blood, either unsorted or a sorted T cell fraction (not recorded which). The clonotype comes from a male donor with ankylosing spondylitis.

The CDR3 nucleotides read TGTGCCAGCAGCCAATCAGACAATGAGCAGTTCTTC. Amino acids: CASSQSDNEQFF. V usage is TRBV4-2 and J usage is TRBJ2-1; no clear D. CDR3 length equals 12 residues. Germline CDR1 reads LGHNA; CDR2 reads YNFKEQ. V shed 2 bases and J shed 5 bases, with 4 bases lying between them.